This entry concerns a single T cell receptor beta chain. V gave up 3 bases and J gave up 4 bases, with 2 bases separating them. This CDR3 has 11 amino acids. The germline gives CDR1 SGHTS, CDR2 YDEGEE. The entry originates in a study of blood T cell repertoires in COVID-19. Study-wide background: Sources were T cells, B-cell-depleted T cells, or PBMCs; the material itself was cDNA or gDNA.

The repertoire was sequenced with immunoSEQ multiplex PCR; TCRdb's copy has only in-frame clones and lacks some. The data contain about 100,000 clones, around 86% of them singletons. This chain connects TRBV5-8 to TRBJ1-5; D is uncertain. The receptor comes from a woman aged 50 to 65 who had recovered from COVID-19. Sequenced sample: PBMCs or T cells enriched from blood (not recorded which). The CDR3 region has the DNA TGTGCCAGCAGCTCTAATCAGCCCCAGCATTTT. It encodes CASSSNQPQHF.